This paragraph covers one T cell receptor beta chain sequence. The CDR3 has 15 residues. Trimming at V came to 7 bases and at J to 0 bases, leaving 9 bases not matched to a gene. CDR1 DFQATT and CDR2 SNEGSKA come from the germline V gene (reference sequence). MiXCR, run by TCRdb on the 5' RACE reads, gives a single entry per CDR3 protein. The repertoire holds about 50,000 distinct CDR3 sequences, with about a sixth as singletons. This sequence was found in a female donor with breast cancer. The chain recombines TRBV20-1 with TRBJ1-5, with TRBD1 matching over 7 bases. Source material: naive CD4+ T cells sorted from blood. Indicated subset: naive CD4+ T cells, CD4+CD45RA+CD25-. The CDR3 reads CSVLAGTVSNQPQHF. CDR3 DNA: TGCAGTGTCCTCGCCGGGACAGTTAGCAATCAGCCCCAGCATTTT.